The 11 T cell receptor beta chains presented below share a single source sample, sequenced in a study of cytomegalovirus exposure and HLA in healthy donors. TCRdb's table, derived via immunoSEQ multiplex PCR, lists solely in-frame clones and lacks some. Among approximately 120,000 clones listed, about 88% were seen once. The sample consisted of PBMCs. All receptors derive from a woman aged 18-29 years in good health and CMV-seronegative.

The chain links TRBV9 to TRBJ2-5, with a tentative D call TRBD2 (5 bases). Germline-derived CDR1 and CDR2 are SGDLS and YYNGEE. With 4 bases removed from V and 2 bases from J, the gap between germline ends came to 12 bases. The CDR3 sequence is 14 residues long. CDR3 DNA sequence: TGTGCCAGCAGCCCGGGGAGTACGCAAGAGACCCAGTACTTC. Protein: CASSPGSTQETQYF.

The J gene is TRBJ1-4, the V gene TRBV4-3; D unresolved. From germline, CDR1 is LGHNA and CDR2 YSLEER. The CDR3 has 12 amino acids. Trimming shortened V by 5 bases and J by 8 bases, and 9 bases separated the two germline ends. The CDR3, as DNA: TGCGCCAGCAGCTATGGGCCGGAAAAACTGTTTTTT. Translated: CASSYGPEKLFF.

The CDR3 DNA sequence: TGTGCCAGCAGTCGGGCAGATACGCAGTATTTT. This translates into CASSRADTQYF. The chain is built from TRBV6-1 and TRBJ2-3; D is unclear. Deletions cut 5 bases from V and 4 bases from J, with 4 bases between. CDR1 is MNHNS, CDR2 SASEGT, per germline. The CDR3 length is 11 residues.

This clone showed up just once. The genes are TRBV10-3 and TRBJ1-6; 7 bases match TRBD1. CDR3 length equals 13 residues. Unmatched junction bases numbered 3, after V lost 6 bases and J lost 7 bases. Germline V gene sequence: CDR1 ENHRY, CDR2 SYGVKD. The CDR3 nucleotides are TGTGCCATCAGAACAGGGGCCAATTCACCCCTCCACTTT. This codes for CAIRTGANSPLHF.

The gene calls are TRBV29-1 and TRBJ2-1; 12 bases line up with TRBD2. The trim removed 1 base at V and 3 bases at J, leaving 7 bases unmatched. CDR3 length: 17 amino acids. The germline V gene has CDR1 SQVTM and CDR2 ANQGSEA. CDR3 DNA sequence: TGCAGCGTTGAAGGGGAGACTAGCGGGGGCCGCTACAATGAGCAGTTCTTC. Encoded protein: CSVEGETSGGRYNEQFF.

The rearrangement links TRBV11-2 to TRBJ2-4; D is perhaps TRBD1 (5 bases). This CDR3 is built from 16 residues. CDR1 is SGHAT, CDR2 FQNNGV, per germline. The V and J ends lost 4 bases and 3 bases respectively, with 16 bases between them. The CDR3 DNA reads TGTGCCAGCAGCTACCAAAGGGGCGTCCTCAAAAACATTCAGTACTTC. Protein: CASSYQRGVLKNIQYF.

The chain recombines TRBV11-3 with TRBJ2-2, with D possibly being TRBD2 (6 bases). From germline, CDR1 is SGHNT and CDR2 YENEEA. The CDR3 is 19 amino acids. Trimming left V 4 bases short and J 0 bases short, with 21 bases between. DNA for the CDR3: TGTGCCAGCAGCTCCACGGCGGGATTTGCGGGTCCGAACACCGGGGAGCTGTTTTTT. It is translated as CASSSTAGFAGPNTGELFF.

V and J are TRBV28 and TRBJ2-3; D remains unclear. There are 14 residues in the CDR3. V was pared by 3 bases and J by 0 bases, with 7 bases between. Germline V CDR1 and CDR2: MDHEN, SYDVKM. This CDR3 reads CASSFSGSTDTQYF. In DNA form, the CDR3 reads TGTGCCAGCAGTTTTTCGGGTAGCACAGATACGCAGTATTTT.

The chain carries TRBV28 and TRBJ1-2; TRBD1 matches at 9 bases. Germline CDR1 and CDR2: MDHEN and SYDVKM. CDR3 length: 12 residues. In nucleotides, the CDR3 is TGTGGCATTGGGGGACAGGGTTATGGCTACACCTTC. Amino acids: CGIGGQGYGYTF.

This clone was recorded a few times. The CDR3 coding sequence is TGTGCCAGCAGCTCTAAACCGCCCTACGAGCAGTACTTC. This translates into CASSSKPPYEQYF. The genes are TRBV28 and TRBJ2-7; D not resolved. Germline loops: CDR1 MDHEN, CDR2 SYDVKM. CDR3 length equals 13 residues. Trimming removed 6 bases at V and 2 bases at J, with 11 bases between.

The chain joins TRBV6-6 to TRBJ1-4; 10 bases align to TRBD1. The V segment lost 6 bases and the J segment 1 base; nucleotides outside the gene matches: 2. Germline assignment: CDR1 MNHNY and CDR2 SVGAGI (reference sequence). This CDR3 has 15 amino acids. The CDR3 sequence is CASRGTGETNEKLFF. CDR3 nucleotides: TGTGCCAGCAGGGGGACAGGGGAAACTAATGAAAAACTGTTTTTT.